These 21 T cell receptor beta chains came from one sample sequenced in a study of response to subunit inactivated influenza vaccine. TCRdb used MiXCR to reprocess the RT-PCR reads, holding one entry per CDR3 protein. The data show just under 550,000 distinct CDR3 sequences, 20% to 25% seen once. These sequences were also reported in another study, on T cells expressing NK-cell markers. This second study says: In generating TCR beta cDNA, 5'RACE template switching with UMIs was used.

The sequencing here drew on CD4+ T cells sorted from PBMCs, taken roughly 13 days after vaccination. The receptors were gathered from a man aged 50 to 60 who received an inactivated influenza vaccine.

This clonotype was seen ten or more times. The chain joins TRBV12-3 or TRBV12-4 to TRBJ2-7; TRBD1 matches 9 bases. The CDR3 has 15 amino acids. With 7 bases clipped from V and 7 bases from J, the junction kept 14 bases outside the gene matches. CDR3 sequence reads: CASTSRGQGTFEQYF. CDR3 coding DNA: TGTGCCAGCACCTCCCGCGGACAGGGGACTTTTGAGCAGTACTTC.

This rearrangement joins TRBV28 to TRBJ2-7, with D possibly being TRBD1 or TRBD2 (5 bases each). The CDR3 contains 14 residues. Germline CDR1 is MDHEN and CDR2 is SYDVKM. V dropped 6 bases and J dropped 0 bases, with 12 bases sitting between them. DNA of the CDR3: TGTGCCAGCAGCCTCCCAGGGAGCTCCTACGAGCAGTACTTC. This encodes CASSLPGSSYEQYF.

The genes are TRBV5-1 and TRBJ2-5, with D perhaps matching TRBD2 (6 bases). This CDR3 comprises 14 residues. Germline assignment: CDR1 SGHRS and CDR2 YFSETQ. V gave up 4 bases and J gave up 3 bases, with 13 bases separating them. CDR3 loop: CASSPGSGKETQYF. DNA for the CDR3: TGCGCCAGCAGCCCCGGGAGCGGCAAAGAGACCCAGTACTTC.

There are a few counts of this clonotype. V usage is TRBV29-1 and J usage is TRBJ2-1, with TRBD2 matching 12 bases. This CDR3 has 14 residues. Germline loops: CDR1 SQVTM, CDR2 ANQGSEA. Trimming took 2 bases from V and 6 from J; bases not matched to a gene: 2. The CDR3 bases are TGCAGCGTTGAATCTAGCGGGAGGGCCAATGAGCAGTTCTTC. Translated: CSVESSGRANEQFF.

The chain couples TRBV9 to TRBJ1-4; 8 bases map to TRBD1. Germline trimming cut 1 base from V and 7 bases from J; bases unmatched to any gene: 6. The CDR3 is 15 residues long. CDR1 and CDR2 from the germline V gene are SGDLS and YYNGEE. The CDR3 region has the DNA TGTGCCAGCAGCGTATCAACAGGGGGTCGTGAAAAACTGTTTTTT. This gives the protein CASSVSTGGREKLFF.

Only a few counts were recorded for this clonotype. The rearrangement joins TRBV29-1 to TRBJ2-2, with TRBD1 matching over 7 bases. Germline CDR1 reads SQVTM; CDR2 reads ANQGSEA. The V gene end was trimmed by 6 bases and the J gene end by 4 bases; junction bases not matched to a gene: 5. CDR3 length: 13 residues. The CDR3 nucleotides read TGCAGCGTCAATACAGGGGTCACCGGGGAGCTGTTTTTT. Residues: CSVNTGVTGELFF.

The chain uses TRBV30 and TRBJ1-5; D call uncertain. The CDR3 is 12 residues long. The V gene lost 5 bases and the J gene lost 5 bases, with 10 bases spanning the gap. The germline CDR1 and CDR2 sequences are GTSNPN and SVGIG (reference sequence). The CDR3 bases are TGTGCCTGGGACCGGGAGGATCAGCCCCAGCATTTT. Amino acids: CAWDREDQPQHF.

The CDR3 protein is CASSLLGNYGYTF. The CDR3, as DNA: TGTGCCAGCAGCTTATTAGGGAACTATGGCTACACCTTC. V is TRBV7-9 and J is TRBJ1-2, with D unclear. The CDR3 sequence is 13 residues long. Germline V gene data show CDR1 as SEHNR and CDR2 as FQNEAQ (reference sequence). Trimming stripped 2 bases from V and 2 bases from J, with 6 bases between.

The J gene is TRBJ2-3, the V gene TRBV28; D may be TRBD2 (5 bases). Per germline, CDR1 MDHEN and CDR2 SYDVKM. V lost 2 bases to trimming and J lost 2 bases, with 11 bases between them. The CDR3 is 15 residues long. In DNA, the CDR3 is TGTGCCAGCAGTTTAGTAGCGACAAACACAGATACGCAGTATTTT. It is translated as CASSLVATNTDTQYF.

This chain uses TRBV12-3 or TRBV12-4 with TRBJ2-1; tentative D call: TRBD2 (5 bases). CDR3 length equals 12 residues. V lost 1 base and J 10 bases, leaving 8 bases between the germline ends. CDR3 sequence: CASSLGGQEQFF. CDR3 nucleotides: TGTGCCAGCAGTTTAGGAGGGCAGGAGCAGTTCTTC.

V and J are TRBV12-3 or TRBV12-4 and TRBJ2-7; D possibly uses TRBD1 or TRBD2 (7 bases each). The V and J ends lost 2 bases and 3 bases respectively, with 14 bases between them. The CDR3 totals 15 residues. The CDR3, as DNA: TGTGCCAGCAGTTTAAGGTCAGGGGGGGGCTACGAGCAGTACTTC. Its protein product is CASSLRSGGGYEQYF.

This rearrangement joins TRBV20-1 to TRBJ1-1, with 11 bases fitting TRBD1. The CDR3 is 16 amino acids. Germline V gene sequence: CDR1 DFQATT, CDR2 SNEGSKA (reference sequence). The trim removed 5 bases at V and 4 bases at J, leaving 12 bases unmatched. The CDR3 reads CSAGRTGGAVGTEAFF. The CDR3 bases are TGCAGTGCTGGCAGGACAGGGGGCGCCGTGGGCACTGAAGCTTTCTTT.

In this sample, this clonotype turned up a few times. The chain joins TRBV4-3 to TRBJ2-6; no clear D. The CDR3 runs 16 residues. Germline V gives CDR1 LGHNA, CDR2 YSLEER. With 0 bases removed from V and 4 bases from J, the gap between germline ends came to 10 bases. The CDR3 protein is CASSQELGTGANVLTF. CDR3 nucleotide sequence: TGCGCCAGCAGCCAAGAATTAGGTACCGGGGCCAACGTCCTGACTTTC.

This clonotype was found a few times. J is TRBJ1-2 and V is TRBV28; possibly TRBD1 for D (6 bases). This CDR3 contains 13 residues. The germline V gene encodes CDR1 MDHEN and CDR2 SYDVKM. V dropped 7 bases and J dropped 3 bases, with 12 bases sitting between them. CDR3 in DNA: TGTGCCAGCAAAATTACAGGGCACTATGGCTACACCTTC. It yields the protein CASKITGHYGYTF.

The V and J genes are TRBV12-3 or TRBV12-4 and TRBJ1-2; 8 bases agree with TRBD1. V lost 3 bases, J lost 4 bases, and 7 bases stayed unmatched. This CDR3 spans 15 amino acids. CDR3 nucleotide sequence: TGTGCCAGCAGTTTCTCAGGGGGCCGGATCTATGGCTACACCTTC. Its protein product is CASSFSGGRIYGYTF.

This clonotype was detected only once. This sequence joins TRBV19 and TRBJ2-2, with 8 positions matching TRBD2. The CDR3 runs to 14 residues. J gave up 5 bases and V 5 bases, and 4 bases lay outside the gene matches. CDR1 is LNHDA, CDR2 SQIVND, per germline (reference sequence). DNA of the CDR3: TGTGCCAGTAGTCGTAGCGGGGCAACCGGGGAGCTGTTTTTT. Its protein product is CASSRSGATGELFF.

This clonotype was picked up many times. The V gene is TRBV29-1, the J gene TRBJ2-1; 8 bases align to TRBD1. The CDR3 is made up of 13 amino acids. V lost 6 bases, J lost 6 bases, and 7 bases stayed unmatched. CDR1 is SQVTM and CDR2 is ANQGSEA in the germline V gene. DNA of the CDR3: TGCAGCGTCCAGGGGGCGTATGTCAATGAGCAGTTCTTC. Translation: CSVQGAYVNEQFF.

This rearrangement joins TRBV6-1 to TRBJ2-1; 9 nucleotides align to TRBD1. This CDR3 is 15 amino acids long. Germline-derived CDR1 and CDR2 are MNHNS and SASEGT. After removal of 5 bases from V and 6 bases from J, the junction contained 8 bases not matched to a gene. CDR3 sequence: CASSQPGQGANEQFF. The CDR3, as DNA: TGTGCCAGCAGTCAACCGGGACAGGGCGCCAATGAGCAGTTCTTC.

The chain carries TRBV18 and TRBJ2-3; unclear D gene. The CDR3 runs 14 residues. The germline V gene encodes CDR1 KGHSH and CDR2 LQKENI. The V end lost 1 base, the J end lost 2 bases, and 7 bases lay between the germline ends. CDR3 DNA sequence: TGTGCCAGCTCACCACAAGGGCCCACAGATACGCAGTATTTT. Amino acid sequence: CASSPQGPTDTQYF.

The V call is TRBV3-1, the J call TRBJ2-3; D unresolved. V was cut by 4 bases and J by 0 bases, with 14 bases left in between. Germline CDR1 and CDR2: LGHDT and YNNKEL (reference sequence). The CDR3 runs 16 residues. The CDR3 DNA reads as TGTGCCAGCAGCCCCCTGTTCCCAGCTAGCACAGATACGCAGTATTTT. Translating it yields CASSPLFPASTDTQYF.

This clonotype was counted at least ten times. This sequence joins TRBV5-1 and TRBJ2-1; TRBD2 matches at 11 bases. The junction had 5 bases not matched to a gene; V was cut back by 0 bases and J by 6 bases. The CDR3 is made up of 16 amino acids. Germline CDR1 SGHRS, CDR2 YFSETQ. CDR3 region: CASSLGLAGGINEQFF. The CDR3 DNA follows: TGCGCCAGCAGCTTGGGCCTAGCGGGAGGAATCAATGAGCAGTTCTTC.